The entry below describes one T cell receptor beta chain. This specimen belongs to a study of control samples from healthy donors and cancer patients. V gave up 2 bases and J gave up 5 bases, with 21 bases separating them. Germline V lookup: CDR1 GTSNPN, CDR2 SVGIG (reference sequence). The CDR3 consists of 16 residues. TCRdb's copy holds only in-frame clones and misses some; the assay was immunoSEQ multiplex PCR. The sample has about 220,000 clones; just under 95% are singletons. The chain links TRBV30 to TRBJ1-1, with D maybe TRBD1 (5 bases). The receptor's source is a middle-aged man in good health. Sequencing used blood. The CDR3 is CAWSSRSWGGYTEAFF. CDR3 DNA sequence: TGTGCCTGGAGTTCCCGCTCTTGGGGGGGATATACTGAAGCTTTCTTT.